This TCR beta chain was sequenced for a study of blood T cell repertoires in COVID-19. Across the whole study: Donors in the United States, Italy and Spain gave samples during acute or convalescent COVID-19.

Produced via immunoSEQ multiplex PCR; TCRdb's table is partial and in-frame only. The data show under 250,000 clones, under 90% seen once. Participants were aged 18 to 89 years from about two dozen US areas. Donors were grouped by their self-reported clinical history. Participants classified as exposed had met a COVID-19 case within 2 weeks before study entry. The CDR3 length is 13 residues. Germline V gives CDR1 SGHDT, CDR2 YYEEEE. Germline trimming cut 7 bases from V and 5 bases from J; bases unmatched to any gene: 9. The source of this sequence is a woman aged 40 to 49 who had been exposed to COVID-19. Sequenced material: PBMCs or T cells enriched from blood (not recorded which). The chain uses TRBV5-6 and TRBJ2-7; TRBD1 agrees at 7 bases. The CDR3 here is CASSGDRVHEQYF. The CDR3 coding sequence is TGTGCCAGCTCTGGCGACAGGGTGCACGAGCAGTACTTC.